These T cell receptor beta chains were read from a single sample in a study of glioma-infiltrating T cells. One entry per CDR3 protein, called by TCRdb with MiXCR from the multiplex PCR reads. The sample contains some 130,000 distinct CDR3 sequences, around 25% of which appear only once. Sequences were obtained from glioma tissue, nonneoplastic brain tissue, or PBMCs (not recorded which). These receptors all stem from a human donor with low-grade glioma or glioblastoma, undergoing nonglioma brain surgery, or in good health (not recorded which). The CDR3 runs from the conserved cysteine through the conserved F or W. D genes are given only for firm matches. Where a row states a size, it is once, few, many or the class of an expanded clone; other rows omit it.

clone size: -
J gene: TRBJ1-2
D gene: -
V gene: TRBV4-1
CDR3 DNA: TGCGCCAGCAGCCTCAAAGGGGGGGTAAACCCATATGGCTACACCTTC
CDR3 protein: CASSLKGGVNPYGYTF

clone size: few
J gene: TRBJ1-1
D gene: -
V gene: TRBV7-6
CDR3 DNA: TGTGCCAGCAGCGAGGGGGTCGACACTGAAGCTTTCTTT
CDR3 protein: CASSEGVDTEAFF

clone size: few
J gene: TRBJ2-3
D gene: -
V gene: TRBV7-9
CDR3 DNA: TGTGCCAGCAGTTCTAGCCGGGGGGCTAGCACAGATACGCAGTATTTT
CDR3 protein: CASSSSRGASTDTQYF

clone size: many
J gene: TRBJ1-2
D gene: -
V gene: TRBV3-1
CDR3 DNA: TGTGCCAGCAGCCAAGATCGTGGCTACACCTTC
CDR3 protein: CASSQDRGYTF

clone size: -
J gene: TRBJ2-5
D gene: TRBD1
V gene: TRBV24-1
CDR3 DNA: TGTGCCACCAGTGACCCCGGGGACAGGGAGCAAGAGACCCAGTACTTC
CDR3 protein: CATSDPGDREQETQYF

clone size: -
J gene: TRBJ1-5
D gene: -
V gene: TRBV6-5
CDR3 DNA: TGTGCCAGCAGTTTAGCAGGGAGACAGCCCCAGCATTTT
CDR3 protein: CASSLAGRQPQHF

clone size: -
J gene: TRBJ1-6
D gene: TRBD1
V gene: TRBV5-1
CDR3 DNA: TGCGCCAGCAGCAACAGGGGGAGCTCCTATAATTCACCCCTCCACTTT
CDR3 protein: CASSNRGSSYNSPLHF

clone size: many
J gene: TRBJ2-5
D gene: -
V gene: TRBV10-3
CDR3 DNA: TGTGCCATCAGTGATCCTAATCTTCAAGAGACCCAGTACTTC
CDR3 protein: CAISDPNLQETQYF

clone size: many
J gene: TRBJ2-3
D gene: -
V gene: TRBV7-2
CDR3 DNA: TGTGCCAGCAGCCCACTCTCAGGGGCTGATACGCAGTATTTT
CDR3 protein: CASSPLSGADTQYF

clone size: many
J gene: TRBJ2-1
D gene: -
V gene: TRBV20-1
CDR3 DNA: TGCAGTGCTCCCAACCAACTAGCTATTGACAATGAGCAGTTCTTC
CDR3 protein: CSAPNQLAIDNEQFF

clone size: -
J gene: TRBJ2-1
D gene: -
V gene: TRBV27
CDR3 DNA: TGTGCCAGCAGGGGAGGAGGGGGCGAGAACAATGAGCAGTTCTTC
CDR3 protein: CASRGGGGENNEQFF

clone size: -
J gene: TRBJ1-5
D gene: -
V gene: TRBV30
CDR3 DNA: TGTGCCTGGGCTCAGGGAGTCTATAGCAATCAGCCCCAGCATTTT
CDR3 protein: CAWAQGVYSNQPQHF

clone size: -
J gene: TRBJ2-3
D gene: TRBD2
V gene: TRBV11-3
CDR3 DNA: TGTGCCAGCAGCTTAGGGGACTACCGCACAGATACGCAGTATTTT
CDR3 protein: CASSLGDYRTDTQYF

clone size: -
J gene: TRBJ2-1
D gene: TRBD2
V gene: TRBV24-1
CDR3 DNA: TGTGCCACCAGTGACCCCTTTGCTAGCGGGGGGGCTTATGAGCAGTTCTTC
CDR3 protein: CATSDPFASGGAYEQFF

clone size: few
J gene: TRBJ1-3
D gene: TRBD1
V gene: TRBV7-2
CDR3 DNA: TGTGCCAGCAGCTTAGTAACAGGGGGCGGAAACACCATATATTTT
CDR3 protein: CASSLVTGGGNTIYF

clone size: -
J gene: TRBJ2-3
D gene: -
V gene: TRBV7-2
CDR3 DNA: TGTGCCAGCAGCAAAAGGACAGATACGCAGTATTTT
CDR3 protein: CASSKRTDTQYF

clone size: -
J gene: TRBJ1-1
D gene: -
V gene: TRBV7-9
CDR3 DNA: TGTGCCAGCAGCAAAGGGTGGGACACTGAAGCTTTCTTT
CDR3 protein: CASSKGWDTEAFF

clone size: few
J gene: TRBJ2-3
D gene: -
V gene: TRBV7-9
CDR3 DNA: TGTGCCAGCAGAAGCTGGGGCACAGATACGCAGTATTTT
CDR3 protein: CASRSWGTDTQYF

clone size: few
J gene: TRBJ1-2
D gene: -
V gene: TRBV20-1
CDR3 DNA: TGCAGTGCTCCCGGGGGTCCCTATGGCTACACCTTC
CDR3 protein: CSAPGGPYGYTF

clone size: -
J gene: TRBJ1-3
D gene: -
V gene: TRBV10-3
CDR3 DNA: TGTGCCATCAGTGGGGGAAACACCATATATTTT
CDR3 protein: CAISGGNTIYF

clone size: -
J gene: TRBJ2-1
D gene: -
V gene: TRBV3-1
CDR3 DNA: TGTGCCAGCAGCCAGTTGGGGGGCCATGAGCAGTTCTTC
CDR3 protein: CASSQLGGHEQFF

clone size: many
J gene: TRBJ2-3
D gene: TRBD2
V gene: TRBV7-8
CDR3 DNA: TGTGCCAGCAGCCCCAAGCGGGGGATTAGCACAGATACGCAGTATTTT
CDR3 protein: CASSPKRGISTDTQYF

clone size: -
J gene: TRBJ2-3
D gene: -
V gene: TRBV28
CDR3 DNA: TGTGCCAGCAGGTGGGCCGGAGGGGGCCTCACAGATACGCAGTATTTT
CDR3 protein: CASRWAGGGLTDTQYF

clone size: many
J gene: TRBJ1-1
D gene: -
V gene: TRBV28
CDR3 DNA: TGTGCCAGCAGTTTGGAAGCAGCAATGAACACTGAAGCTTTCTTT
CDR3 protein: CASSLEAAMNTEAFF